The sequence of this TCR beta chain was determined in a study of Tregs in tolerant kidney transplant recipients. Recipients received nonmyeloablative bone marrow transplants from related graft donors, with transient mixed chimerism. This clone appeared a single time. Using immunoSEQ multiplex PCR, the repertoire was profiled, and TCRdb retains in-frame clones only, with some absent. The profile shows about 81,000 clones, roughly nine tenths of them singletons. The CDR3 spans 13 residues. V lost 9 bases to trimming and J lost 4 bases, with 13 bases between them. Germline loops: CDR1 MNHEY, CDR2 SVGAGI.

The chain carries TRBV6-5 and TRBJ2-4; D not certain. The starting material was CD4+ T cells from blood (PBMCs), obtained 24 months after the transplant. This receptor was taken from a human patient who received a combined kidney and bone marrow transplant. Part of the T cell pool may stem from the graft donor. CDR3 sequence reads: CASWSTVKNIQYF. In DNA, the CDR3 is TGTGCCAGTTGGAGTACGGTTAAAAACATTCAGTACTTC.